The 3 T cell receptor beta chains in this list originate from one sample, sequenced in a study of blood T cells in healthy people across ages. The use of a sample-barcoded 5' primer and a J-beta primer mix characterized a second PCR of roughly 6 to 11 cycles. TCRdb analysed the 5' RACE reads with MiXCR anew, one entry per CDR3 protein. The table lists fewer than 2 million distinct CDR3 sequences, about 39% of them singletons. Sequenced material: blood. These receptors were taken from a human donor in good health.

The rearrangement links TRBV6-5 to TRBJ2-7; D is unclear. Germline V gene sequence: CDR1 MNHEY, CDR2 SVGAGI. Trimming took off 6 bases at V and 2 bases at J, with 14 bases between the two ends. The CDR3 covers 14 residues. The CDR3 bases are TGTGCCAGCAGAGTTCCCACAGTACCCTACGAGCAGTACTTC. Amino acid sequence: CASRVPTVPYEQYF.

The rearrangement links TRBV20-1 to TRBJ2-1; D unclear. Deletions cut 3 bases from V and 0 bases from J, with 12 bases between. Germline CDR1 is DFQATT and CDR2 is SNEGSKA (reference sequence). The CDR3 length is 15 residues. The CDR3 coding sequence is TGCAGTGCTAGTTTACTTACCTTCTCCTACAATGAGCAGTTCTTC. Amino acids: CSASLLTFSYNEQFF.

This clonotype was seen a few times. V gene TRBV10-3 combines with J gene TRBJ2-7; no clear D. Germline V gene lookup returns CDR1 ENHRY and CDR2 SYGVKD. The V and J ends lost 3 bases and 3 bases respectively, with 9 bases between them. This CDR3 region has 13 residues. CDR3 protein: CAISEQIGYEQYF. CDR3 sequence (DNA): TGTGCCATCAGTGAACAAATTGGCTACGAGCAGTACTTC.